This section outlines one T cell receptor beta chain sequence together with its context. The antigen is not known. The data are from a study of CD8+ T cells in alopecia areata. cDNA serving as the sequencing template came from extracted, reverse transcribed RNA. Sequenced by immunoSEQ multiplex PCR; TCRdb stores in-frame clones only, minus some. The table has more than 110,000 clones, roughly 54% seen once. Germline assignment: CDR1 MNHEY and CDR2 SMNVEV (reference sequence). The CDR3 has 14 amino acids. Unmatched junction bases numbered 11, after V lost 6 bases and J lost 7 bases. Sample treatment: oral pan-JAK inhibitor, 5-10 mg twice daily. Study observations and caveats: More clonal than normal scalp was lesional scalp, particularly alopecia totalis/universalis. There were also resident alphabeta T cells of normal skin sequenced in scalp samples.

The TCR was taken from a human donor with alopecia areata. J is TRBJ1-1 and V is TRBV27, with 7 bases lining up with TRBD1. The sequences come from CD8+ T cells sorted from blood, collected at week 4, from a patient treated with tofacitinib. CDR3 in amino acids: CASSLGSTGREAFF. The CDR3 DNA is TGTGCCAGCAGCTTAGGGTCGACAGGGCGTGAAGCTTTCTTT.